The entry below describes one TCR beta chain. What it binds is unknown. This record belongs to a study of ipilimumab plus nivolumab after autologous stem cell transplantation. Across the study: The DLBCL cohort had primary refractory and relapsed disease, with 18-month progression-free survival of around 84% and 29%. Study outcomes and limitations: Per the authors, repertoire, Treg and microbiota data justify further study.

Germline CDR1 LGHNA, CDR2 YNFKEQ. V lost 5 bases to trimming and J lost 1 base, with 9 bases between them. This CDR3 spans 15 amino acids. Starting 14 to 28 days after autologous transplant, ipilimumab 1 mg/kg was given. Dosing: nivolumab 3 mg/kg IV, weeks 1, 4, 7, 10, then every two weeks to week 26. Produced via immunoSEQ multiplex PCR; TCRdb's table is partial and in-frame only. The table shows about 83,000 clones, with over 80% occurring only once. V usage is TRBV4-2 and J usage is TRBJ1-6; D call uncertain. This specimen was PBMCs, taken in a trial of ipilimumab plus nivolumab as post-transplant consolidation. The TCR comes from a male donor with diffuse large B-cell lymphoma. The CDR3 DNA follows: TGTGCCAGCAGCTTGGAGGTATCCTATAATTCACCCCTCCACTTT. This gives the protein CASSLEVSYNSPLHF.